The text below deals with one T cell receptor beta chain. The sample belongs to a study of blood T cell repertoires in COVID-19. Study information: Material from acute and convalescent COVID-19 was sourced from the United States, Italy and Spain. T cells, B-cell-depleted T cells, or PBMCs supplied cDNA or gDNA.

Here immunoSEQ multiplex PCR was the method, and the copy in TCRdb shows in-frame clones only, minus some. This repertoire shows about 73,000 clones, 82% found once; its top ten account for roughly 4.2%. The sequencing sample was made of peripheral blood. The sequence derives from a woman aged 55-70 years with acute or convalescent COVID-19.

The CDR3 loop reads CAWSTGNYGYTF. In nucleotides, the CDR3 is TGTGCCTGGAGTACGGGAAACTATGGCTACACCTTC. This rearrangement joins TRBV30 to TRBJ1-2, with no clear D. CDR3 length: 12 residues. From germline, CDR1 is GTSNPN and CDR2 SVGIG (reference sequence). Trimming took off 2 bases at V and 2 bases at J, with 6 bases between the two ends.